A single sample gave rise to the 19 T cell receptor beta chains below, sequenced in a study of cytomegalovirus exposure and HLA in healthy donors. A multiplex PCR was run with 60 Vbeta primers and 13 Jbeta primers. Assay: immunoSEQ multiplex PCR; the TCRdb copy retains only in-frame clones and omits some. The repertoire holds roughly 200,000 clones, with 70% to 80% as singletons. The material sequenced was PBMCs. The source of these receptors is a woman in her twenties or thirties in good health and CMV-seropositive.

J is TRBJ1-6 and V is TRBV5-1; D is unresolved. Trimming shortened V by 5 bases and J by 4 bases, and 7 bases separated the two germline ends. The V gene's germline CDR1 is SGHRS and CDR2 YFSETQ. The CDR3 consists of 13 residues. Here the CDR3 reads CASSPEYNSPLHF. Written as DNA, the CDR3 is TGCGCCAGCAGTCCGGAGTATAATTCACCCCTCCACTTT.

This chain joins TRBV6-1 and TRBJ2-7; D not resolved. Germline CDR1 reads MNHNS; CDR2 reads SASEGT. This CDR3 is built from 13 residues. V dropped 7 bases and J dropped 7 bases, with 17 bases sitting between them. CDR3 protein: CASTPREAGEQYF. The CDR3 nucleotides are TGTGCCAGCACGCCCCGAGAGGCTGGGGAGCAGTACTTC.

In this sample, this clone turned up once. The gene calls are TRBV10-3 and TRBJ2-1, with 14 bases aligning to TRBD2. The J segment lost 9 bases and the V segment lost 4 bases, leaving 5 bases of the junction unmatched. From germline, CDR1 is ENHRY and CDR2 SYGVKD. The CDR3 extends over 15 amino acids. CDR3: CAISGGLAGEGEQFF. The CDR3 DNA follows: TGTGCCATCAGTGGGGGACTAGCGGGAGAAGGTGAGCAGTTCTTC.

About this clone itself: Other DNA variants within this sample encode the same CDR3. The genes are TRBV6-1 and TRBJ1-5, with D maybe TRBD1 (5 bases). The CDR3 totals 15 residues. Germline CDR1 MNHNS, CDR2 SASEGT. The germline V and J ends were trimmed by 6 bases and 4 bases, with 16 bases remaining between them. The CDR3, as DNA: TGTGCCAGCAGCGAACAGAGAACAGGTAATCAGCCCCAGCATTTT. Encoded protein: CASSEQRTGNQPQHF.

This chain links TRBV19 with TRBJ2-7; TRBD2 agrees at 11 bases. This CDR3 contains 15 residues. Germline-derived CDR1 and CDR2 are LNHDA and SQIVND (reference sequence). Trimming cost V 5 bases and J 1 base; bases outside gene matches: 4. The CDR3 nucleotides read TGTGCCAGTAGTCCCGGGACTAGCGGATCCTACGAGCAGTACTTC. It specifies CASSPGTSGSYEQYF.

The chain recombines TRBV5-5 with TRBJ2-5; 8 nucleotides match TRBD2. The CDR3 runs to 16 residues. In germline, CDR1 is SGHKS, CDR2 YYEKEE (reference sequence). V lost 1 base and J lost 1; bases outside the gene matches: 6. The CDR3 loop is CASSLRSGGFQETQYF. The DNA of the CDR3 is TGTGCCAGCAGCTTGAGAAGCGGGGGCTTCCAAGAGACCCAGTACTTC.

There are a few counts of this clone. The rearrangement joins TRBV10-1 to TRBJ2-7; tentative D call: TRBD2 (6 bases). Trimming pared 0 bases from V and 4 bases from J, leaving 10 bases between. In germline, CDR1 is WNHNN, CDR2 SYGVQD (reference sequence). This CDR3 has 14 amino acids. CDR3 in DNA: TGCGCCAGCAGTGAGTCCTCGGGGAGGTACGAGCAGTACTTC. It is translated as CASSESSGRYEQYF.

V gene TRBV4-3 combines with J gene TRBJ2-3, with a tentative D call TRBD2 (5 bases). The CDR3 has 17 residues. Germline V gene data show CDR1 as LGHNA and CDR2 as YSLEER. V lost 0 bases and J lost 4, with 17 bases in between. Here the CDR3 reads CASSQDWPGLFPDTQYF. The CDR3 DNA is TGCGCCAGCAGCCAAGATTGGCCCGGACTTTTTCCAGATACGCAGTATTTT.

The chain couples TRBV7-6 to TRBJ2-5; D remains ambiguous. CDR3 length: 13 residues. Trimming shortened V by 1 base and J by 6 bases, and 9 bases separated the two germline ends. CDR1 SGHVS and CDR2 FNYEAQ come from the germline V gene. The CDR3 sequence: CASSLGQFKTQYF. CDR3 sequence (DNA): TGTGCCAGCAGCTTAGGACAATTTAAGACCCAGTACTTC.

The chain couples TRBV6-5 to TRBJ2-7; D might be TRBD2 (6 bases). CDR1 MNHEY and CDR2 SVGAGI come from the germline V gene. The CDR3 extends over 16 amino acids. V was clipped by 0 bases and J by 1 base, with 13 bases between them. CDR3 amino acids: CASSYSVADPSYEQYF. The CDR3 region has the DNA TGTGCCAGCAGTTACTCGGTAGCGGATCCTTCCTACGAGCAGTACTTC.

J is TRBJ2-2 and V is TRBV21-1; no DNA check was done on the table's D call, TRBD2. TRBV21-1 is a pseudogene. CDR3 length equals 18 residues. The CDR3 DNA reads as TGTGCCAGCAGCAAAGAACCCCTAGCGGGAGGGGACACCGGGGAGCTGTTTTTT. Translating gives CASSKEPLAGGDTGELFF.

The chain joins TRBV2 to TRBJ2-7; 7 bases agree with TRBD1. This CDR3 has 11 amino acids. Unmatched junction bases numbered 0, after V lost 4 bases and J lost 6 bases. CDR1 and CDR2 (germline): SNHLY, FYNNEI. The CDR3 sequence: CASSAGGEQYF. CDR3 in DNA: TGTGCCAGCAGTGCAGGGGGCGAGCAGTACTTC.

This clone appeared a few times. CDR3 nucleotides: TGTGCCAGCAGTTTAAGTTCAGAGGGCAGGGGATTGGGGGAGCAGTACTTC. Protein: CASSLSSEGRGLGEQYF. The chain uses TRBV28 and TRBJ2-7; perhaps TRBD1 as D (6 bases). CDR3 length: 17 amino acids. In germline, CDR1 is MDHEN, CDR2 SYDVKM. Trimming left V 2 bases short and J 7 bases short, with 24 bases between.

This clone was counted a few times. The chain employs TRBV30 and TRBJ1-3, with D unclear. This CDR3 is built from 18 residues. V shed 2 bases and J shed 1 base, with 21 bases lying between them. Germline V lookup: CDR1 GTSNPN, CDR2 SVGIG (reference sequence). CDR3 nucleotide sequence: TGTGCCTGGAGTCGCTGGCTGAGGAATCGCCTGTCTGGAAACACCATATATTTT. Its translation is CAWSRWLRNRLSGNTIYF.

This clone was counted a single time. V usage is TRBV5-1 and J usage is TRBJ1-1; 7 bases fit TRBD1. The J segment lost 0 bases and the V segment lost 7 bases, leaving 12 bases of the junction unmatched. Germline CDR1 reads SGHRS; CDR2 reads YFSETQ. The CDR3 covers 16 residues. Written as DNA, the CDR3 is TGCGCCAGCCTACCCACAGGGGCGACCATGAACACTGAAGCTTTCTTT. Translating it yields CASLPTGATMNTEAFF.

This clone was found a few times. This sequence joins TRBV7-9 and TRBJ1-1; TRBD1 matches at 10 bases. The CDR3 consists of 16 residues. CDR1 is SEHNR and CDR2 is FQNEAQ in the germline V gene (reference sequence). V trimming: 5 bases; J trimming: 0 bases; junction bases outside the gene matches: 6. This CDR3 reads CASSHGTGVMNTEAFF. In DNA form, the CDR3 reads TGTGCCAGCAGCCACGGGACAGGGGTCATGAACACTGAAGCTTTCTTT. The full variable domain, in which reference TRBV7-9 and TRBJ1-1 provide the parts outside the CDR3, is DTGVSQNPRHKITKRGQNVTFRCDPISEHNRLYWYRQTLGQGPEFLTYFQNEAQLEKSRLLSDRFSAERPKGSFSTLEIQRTEQGDSAMYLCASSHGTGVMNTEAFFGQGTRLTVV.

The chain combines TRBV29-1 with TRBJ2-3; perhaps TRBD1 as D (6 bases). The germline V and J ends were trimmed by 0 bases and 4 bases, with 11 bases remaining between them. Germline-derived CDR1 and CDR2 are SQVTM and ANQGSEA. This CDR3 is 14 amino acids long. DNA for the CDR3: TGCAGCGTTGAAGAGGGGGCCAAGGCAGATACGCAGTATTTT. This gives the protein CSVEEGAKADTQYF.

This clone was picked up a small number of times. The J gene is TRBJ2-1, the V gene TRBV13, with 9 bases identical to TRBD2. Germline V CDR1 and CDR2: PRHDT, FYEKMQ (reference sequence). The CDR3 consists of 16 residues. The junction had 11 bases not matched to a gene; V was cut back by 1 base and J by 10 bases. DNA of the CDR3: TGTGCCAGCAGCTTAGCCCGTGGCGGGGGGGAGTGGGAGCAGTTCTTC. The encoded protein is CASSLARGGGEWEQFF.

This clone was detected a few times. The rearrangement joins TRBV4-2 to TRBJ1-1; tentatively, D is TRBD1 (6 bases). V gave up 4 bases and J gave up 5 bases, with 17 bases separating them. This CDR3 has 15 residues. The germline CDR1 and CDR2 sequences are LGHNA and YNFKEQ. CDR3 sequence (DNA): TGTGCCAGCAGCCTAGAGGGGGGGAAGAGGACTGAAGCTTTCTTT. Its protein product is CASSLEGGKRTEAFF.